Listed below are T cell receptor beta chains from one sample, sequenced in a study of shared clonotypes between healthy human individuals. Clones were sequenced by immunoSEQ multiplex PCR, and TCRdb holds only the in-frame ones, with some missing. The sample includes about 2.1 million clones, about 93% of them seen just once. Sequencing input: naive CD8+ T cells from PBMCs. These receptors came from a young man in good health. Some clones in this sample may be carry-over from other donors' samples. The CDR3 runs from the conserved cysteine through the conserved F or W. Fields, in order: V gene, J gene, D gene, clone size, CDR3 protein, CDR3 DNA. The D gene is left open where the match is weak. Clone size, where shown, is once, few, many, or a class for clones that have expanded.

>TRBV7-8|TRBJ2-3|NA|once
CASSFVRTDTQYF
TGTGCCAGCAGCTTTGTTAGGACAGATACGCAGTATTTT
>TRBV7-9|TRBJ1-2|NA|NA
CASSLTPMDINYGYTF
TGTGCCAGCAGCCTAACCCCCATGGACATAAACTATGGCTACACCTTC
>TRBV7-9|TRBJ1-5|NA|NA
CASSLGVQPQHF
TGTGCCAGCAGTTTAGGGGTTCAGCCCCAGCATTTT
>TRBV4-1|TRBJ1-6|TRBD1|NA
CASQGDLSYNSPLHF
TGCGCCAGCCAGGGGGACCTCTCCTATAATTCACCCCTCCACTTT
>TRBV11-3|TRBJ2-2|TRBD2|NA
CASSTRETSGNTGELFF
TGTGCCAGCAGCACCCGTGAGACTAGCGGAAACACCGGGGAGCTGTTTTTT
>TRBV4-1|TRBJ1-2|NA|NA
CASSPGPAGYTF
TGCGCCAGCAGCCCAGGACCGGCTGGCTACACCTTC
>TRBV18|TRBJ1-3|NA|NA
CASSPAPGSWGNTIYF
TGTGCCAGCTCACCTGCCCCGGGGTCGTGGGGAAACACCATATATTTT
>TRBV6-6|TRBJ2-1|TRBD1|NA
CASTFGTGFFNEQFF
TGTGCCAGCACCTTTGGGACAGGGTTTTTCAATGAGCAGTTCTTC
>TRBV30|TRBJ2-2|NA|NA
CAWAMGNKGTGELFF
TGTGCCTGGGCCATGGGGAATAAGGGGACCGGGGAGCTGTTTTTT
>TRBV7-9|TRBJ2-7|NA|NA
CASSSPLDADNPYF
TGTGCCAGCAGCTCCCCCTTGGACGCCGATAACCCCTACTTC
>TRBV6-1|TRBJ2-2|NA|NA
CASTKDRANTGELFF
TGTGCCAGCACTAAGGACCGAGCGAACACCGGGGAGCTGTTTTTT
>TRBV28|TRBJ2-3|NA|once
CASSPGRSSTDTQYF
TGTGCCAGCAGTCCTGGACGGTCTAGCACAGATACGCAGTATTTT
>TRBV6-5|TRBJ2-1|NA|NA
CASRSHTGNEQFF
TGTGCCAGCAGGAGTCATACGGGCAATGAGCAGTTCTTC
>TRBV6-5|TRBJ1-6|NA|NA
CASRIRYNSPLHF
TGTGCCAGCAGGATACGATATAATTCACCCCTCCACTTT
>TRBV28|TRBJ2-7|NA|NA
CASSLRLSSYEQYF
TGTGCCAGCAGTTTACGCCTGAGCTCCTACGAGCAGTACTTC
>TRBV7-8|TRBJ2-5|TRBD1|once
CASSHGQGFGETQYF
TGTGCCAGCAGCCATGGACAGGGTTTTGGAGAGACCCAGTACTTC
>TRBV4-1|TRBJ2-3|TRBD2|NA
CASSLFGGDTQYF
TGCGCCAGCAGCCTATTCGGGGGGGATACGCAGTATTTT
>TRBV4-1|TRBJ2-3|NA|NA
CASSPPYGGADTQYF
TGCGCCAGCAGCCCGCCCTACGGGGGAGCAGATACGCAGTATTTT
>TRBV6-5|TRBJ2-1|TRBD2|few
CASSSGLAGSEQFF
TGTGCCAGCAGTAGTGGACTAGCGGGATCCGAGCAGTTCTTC
>TRBV4-1|TRBJ2-7|TRBD1|NA
CASSQEQGARSEQYF
TGCGCCAGCAGCCAAGAACAGGGGGCGCGTAGCGAGCAGTACTTC
>TRBV6-5|TRBJ1-1|NA|once
CASRDGLNTEAFF
TGTGCCAGCAGGGACGGCTTGAACACTGAAGCTTTCTTT
>TRBV7-6|TRBJ2-1|TRBD2|NA
CASSLGGLAGVYNEQFF
TGTGCCAGCAGCTTAGGGGGGCTAGCGGGAGTCTACAATGAGCAGTTCTTC
>TRBV9|TRBJ2-1|NA|NA
CASSSRDGNNEQFF
TGTGCCAGCAGCAGCCGGGACGGAAACAATGAGCAGTTCTTC
>TRBV27|TRBJ2-2|TRBD1|NA
CASSSMDRTGELFF
TGTGCCAGCAGTTCCATGGACAGGACCGGGGAGCTGTTTTTT
>TRBV27|TRBJ1-5|NA|NA
CASSPGLGNQPQHF
TGTGCCAGCAGTCCGGGACTTGGCAATCAGCCCCAGCATTTT
>TRBV9|TRBJ1-5|NA|few
CASSDSSSNQPQHF
TGTGCCAGCAGCGACAGCTCGAGTAATCAGCCCCAGCATTTT
>TRBV28|TRBJ2-5|NA|NA
CASGRGRETQYF
TGTGCCAGCGGTCGGGGCAGAGAGACCCAGTACTTC
>TRBV28|TRBJ2-7|TRBD1|NA
CASREDRGYEQYF
TGTGCCAGCAGAGAGGACAGGGGTTACGAGCAGTACTTC
>TRBV11-2|TRBJ1-2|TRBD1|once
CASRHGTGSWDYGYTF
TGTGCCAGCAGACACGGGACAGGGTCATGGGACTATGGCTACACCTTC